This T cell receptor beta chain was identified in a study of cytomegalovirus exposure and HLA in healthy donors. Findings and caveats of the study: Presence/absence comparisons presumed near-even sequencing depth among donors. In a later analysis, across HLA loci, associated TCR counts were highest for DRB1, lowest for HLA-C. Most TCR sequences showed up rarely, but some public TCRs showed up in many donors.

Nominally healthy donors were sampled, though unrecorded immune exposures were likely. In regard to this clone: Its cognate antigen is unknown. The junction departs from the called germline gene at one end, perhaps through a read error.

PCR involved 60 Vbeta and 13 Jbeta primers. Sequenced by immunoSEQ multiplex PCR; TCRdb stores in-frame clones only, minus some. In the table there are 150,000 to 200,000 clones, 82% of which are singletons. The length of the CDR3 is 13 residues. Germline V gives CDR1 SSHAT, CDR2 FNYEAQ (reference sequence). This receptor was taken from a boy aged 2 to 9 in good health and CMV-seronegative. The specimen was PBMCs. The chain links TRBV7-7 to TRBJ2-5; TRBD1 agrees at 7 bases. CDR3 bases: TGTGCTAGCAGCTTGGGACAGCAAGAGACCCAGTACTTC. Residues: CASSLGQQETQYF.